The rows below give T cell receptor beta chains drawn from one sample of a study of T cell repertoires in aging, cancer and after chemotherapy. Via MiXCR, TCRdb re-called the multiplex PCR reads, giving one row per CDR3 protein. The sample records under 5,000 distinct CDR3 sequences, around 25% being singletons. What was sequenced was blood. These receptors originate from a human donor with a solid tumor. Both conserved end residues are part of each CDR3. Rows give clone size only sometimes, using once, few, many, or a class for an expanded clone.

V,size,CDR3
TRBV5-6,NA,CASSFGGQGEQPQHF
TRBV19,medium-sized,CASSIDGGTYEQYF
TRBV11-2,NA,CASSLSGPGGETQYF
TRBV7-9,NA,CASSSWTSGEQYF
TRBV11-1,few,CASNPLTGEPKGAFF
TRBV7-9,few,CASSSMLGLSTDTQYF
TRBV19,medium-sized,CASSIGNQPQHF
TRBV15,medium-sized,CATSRVDGGFYGYTF
TRBV6-5,medium-sized,CASSAGLAANTGELFF
TRBV19,NA,CASSTGTGFHEQYF
TRBV18,medium-sized,CASSLPKNEQYF
TRBV5-1,NA,CASSSQPGTASYNEQFF
TRBV7-9,few,CAHRTARGYTF
TRBV20-1,NA,CSARGTPNTEAFF
TRBV27,medium-sized,CASSSNTGLAYNEQFF
TRBV19,medium-sized,CASKNSGLANPSSYNEQFF
TRBV19,medium-sized,CASSSSGISNQPQHF
TRBV6-4,NA,CASSGQFGSPLHF
TRBV19,medium-sized,CASQPGASGNTIYF